Sequencing of this TCR beta chain was carried out in a study of beta chain features in type 1 diabetes. Study overall: Sorted cells examined across all samples numbered some 98 million. Study-level results: Type 1 diabetes patients showed fewer insertions and more deletions at VDJ junctions.

This clone was found a few times. Its antigen is currently unknown. This CDR3 spans 15 amino acids. V dropped 6 bases and J dropped 1; count of bases not matched to a gene: 5. Germline V CDR1 and CDR2: LNHDA, SQIVND (reference sequence). The sequenced template was cDNA made from the entire isolated RNA. TCRdb's copy holds only in-frame clones and misses some; the assay was immunoSEQ multiplex PCR. The table shows about 140,000 clones, with 10% occurring only once. The sequenced sample consisted of naive CD4+ T cells from blood. This rearrangement joins TRBV19 to TRBJ2-3, with 9 bases aligning to TRBD2. This receptor was obtained from a man younger than 35 in good health. The CDR3 is CASRVAGAGTDTQYF. The CDR3, as DNA: TGTGCCAGTAGGGTAGCGGGGGCTGGCACAGATACGCAGTATTTT.